This T cell receptor beta chain originates from a study of T-cell memory formation after mild COVID-19. Study-level background: TCR clusters were mostly donor specific. Findings of the study overall: Clones which contracted sat mainly in CM and EM if CD4+, and in EMRA if CD8+.

Worth noting for this clonotype: What it binds is unknown.

From germline, CDR1 is KGHSH and CDR2 LQKENI. The CDR3 runs to 13 residues. Trimming removed 1 base from V and 3 bases from J, with 4 bases in between. TCRdb itself ran the 5' RACE reads through MiXCR, one entry per CDR3 protein. This table holds approximately 170,000 distinct CDR3 sequences, over 10% found once. This clonotype originated in a man aged 18-30 years who had mild COVID-19 (a few samples of this study predate the infection). Cell type and time point are not known. This chain uses TRBV18 with TRBJ1-5; no definite D call. Input material: PBMCs or a T cell subset sorted from them (not recorded which). CDR3 region: CASSPLDNQPQHF. CDR3 bases: TGTGCCAGCTCACCACTGGACAATCAGCCCCAGCATTTT. The variable domain in full, with the rest retrieved from reference TRBV18 and TRBJ1-5, is NAGVMQNPRHLVRRRGQEARLRCSPMKGHSHVYWYRQLPEEGLKFMVYLQKENIIDESGMPKERFSAEFPKEGPSILRIQQVVRGDSAAYFCASSPLDNQPQHFGDGTRLSIL.